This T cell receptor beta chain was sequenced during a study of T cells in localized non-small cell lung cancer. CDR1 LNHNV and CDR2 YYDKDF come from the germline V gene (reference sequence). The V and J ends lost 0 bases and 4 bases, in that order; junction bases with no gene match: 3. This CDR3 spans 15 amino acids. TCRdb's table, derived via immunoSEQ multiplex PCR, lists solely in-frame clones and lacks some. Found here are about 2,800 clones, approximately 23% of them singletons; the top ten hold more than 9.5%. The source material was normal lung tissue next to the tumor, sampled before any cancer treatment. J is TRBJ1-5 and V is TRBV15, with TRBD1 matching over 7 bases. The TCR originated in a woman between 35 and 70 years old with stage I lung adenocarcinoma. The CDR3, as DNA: TGTGCCACCAGCAGAGATCCAGGGGGAAATCAGCCCCAGCATTTT. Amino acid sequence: CATSRDPGGNQPQHF.